This TCR beta chain is from a study of CD4 T cells in relation to SARS-CoV-2 and coronaviruses. About the research overall: Negative control cultures got HIV-1 Nef peptides or no peptide.

The unexposed donors gave CD4+ T cells in about 2010-2019, prior to COVID-19. CD4+ T cells were isolated from the cells after around 10 days of culture. As cell numbers allowed, unexposed-donor CD4+ T cells faced SARS-CoV-2 S/N and four cold-coronavirus spikes. This clone turned up a few times. Antigen: not known. Points from the study as a whole: No donor gave both pre-pandemic and post-infection samples. Monoreactive clones expanded significantly more to SARS-CoV-2 than crossreactive clones did.

TCRdb's table, derived via immunoSEQ multiplex PCR, lists solely in-frame clones and lacks some. The sample holds over 25,000 clones, 75% seen once. Trimming took off 7 bases at V and 6 bases at J, with 19 bases between the two ends. The CDR3 spans 14 residues. CDR1 is ENHRY and CDR2 is SYGVKD in the germline V gene. This TCR derives from a human donor in good health. The V and J genes are TRBV10-3 and TRBJ2-7, with D possibly being TRBD1 (6 bases). Sequencing was carried out using CD4+ T cells from PBMCs, cultured in vitro. CDR3 coding DNA: TGTGCCATCATGAACAGGGATAGGACTGGCGAGCAGTACTTC. It yields the protein CAIMNRDRTGEQYF.